The 5 T cell receptor beta chains presented below share a single source sample, sequenced in a study of blood T cell repertoires in COVID-19. This table comes from immunoSEQ multiplex PCR, and its TCRdb copy is limited to in-frame clones, with some not included. The sample consists of approximately 300,000 clones, 88% of them appearing once. Material for sequencing was peripheral blood. Receptors were obtained from a woman aged 25 to 39 with COVID-19, enrolled during active disease.

This clone appeared once. The rearrangement joins TRBV29-1 to TRBJ2-7, with D possibly matching TRBD1 (6 bases). V gave up 8 bases and J gave up 5 bases, with 13 bases separating them. The CDR3 length is 11 residues. Germline lookup yields CDR1 SQVTM and CDR2 ANQGSEA. CDR3 amino acids: CSTRGTHEQYF. The CDR3 DNA reads as TGCAGCACGAGGGGGACCCACGAGCAGTACTTC.

The CDR3 DNA follows: TGTGCCAGCCTTCCAGGGACAGGACGGACCGGGGAGCTGTTTTTT. Translating it yields CASLPGTGRTGELFF. This rearrangement joins TRBV2 to TRBJ2-2; TRBD1 aligns across 8 bases. The CDR3 contains 15 residues. Germline V gene sequence: CDR1 SNHLY, CDR2 FYNNEI. Trimming took 8 bases from V and 5 from J; bases not matched to a gene: 10.

CDR3 nucleotides: TGTGCCAGCCGTAACAGGGTCGGCGAAAAACTGTTTTTT. It translates to CASRNRVGEKLFF. The chain has TRBV6-5 and TRBJ1-4, with a possible D match to TRBD1 (6 bases). Germline lookup yields CDR1 MNHEY and CDR2 SVGAGI. The CDR3 is 13 residues long. The V end was cut by 8 bases, the J end by 8 bases, with 15 bases between.

This chain connects TRBV30 to TRBJ1-6; the D gene is possibly TRBD1 (6 bases). This CDR3 spans 14 amino acids. Germline V gives CDR1 GTSNPN, CDR2 SVGIG (reference sequence). V lost 4 bases and J 10 bases, leaving 17 bases between the germline ends. The CDR3 reads CAWTSRDTGSPLHF. For the CDR3, the DNA is TGTGCCTGGACCTCCCGGGACACAGGGTCACCCCTCCACTTT.

This clone has just one count. The chain carries TRBV10-3 and TRBJ2-7; tentative D call: TRBD1 (6 bases). Germline CDR1 ENHRY, CDR2 SYGVKD. The V and J ends lost 3 bases and 2 bases respectively, with 11 bases between them. CDR3 length equals 14 residues. CDR3 residues: CAISDGDTTYEQYF. The DNA for the CDR3 is TGTGCCATCAGTGATGGGGACACTACCTACGAGCAGTACTTC.